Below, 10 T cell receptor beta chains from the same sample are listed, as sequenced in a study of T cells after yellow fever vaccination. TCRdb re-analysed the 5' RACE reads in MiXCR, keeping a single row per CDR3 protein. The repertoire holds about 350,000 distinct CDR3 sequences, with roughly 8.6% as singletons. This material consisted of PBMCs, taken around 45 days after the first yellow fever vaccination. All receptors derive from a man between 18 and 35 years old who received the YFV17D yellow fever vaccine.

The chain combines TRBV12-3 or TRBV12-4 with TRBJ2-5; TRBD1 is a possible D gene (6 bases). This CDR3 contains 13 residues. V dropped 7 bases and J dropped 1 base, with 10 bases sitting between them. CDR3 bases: TGTGCCAGCACCCCCAGGGGCCAAGAGACCCAGTACTTC. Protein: CASTPRGQETQYF.

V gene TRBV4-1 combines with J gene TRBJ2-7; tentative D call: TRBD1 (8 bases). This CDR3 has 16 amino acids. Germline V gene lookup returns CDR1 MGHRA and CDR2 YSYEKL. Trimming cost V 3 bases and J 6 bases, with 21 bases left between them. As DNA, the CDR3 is TGCGCCAGCAGCCAGGGAGGGACAGGTTTCGCTTCCGAGCAGTACTTC. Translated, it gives CASSQGGTGFASEQYF.

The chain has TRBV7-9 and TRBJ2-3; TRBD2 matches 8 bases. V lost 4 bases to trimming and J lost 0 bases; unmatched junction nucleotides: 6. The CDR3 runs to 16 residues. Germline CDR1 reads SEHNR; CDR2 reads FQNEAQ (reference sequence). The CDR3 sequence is CASSWSSGPSTDTQYF. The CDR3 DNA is TGTGCCAGCAGCTGGTCTAGCGGGCCGAGCACAGATACGCAGTATTTT.

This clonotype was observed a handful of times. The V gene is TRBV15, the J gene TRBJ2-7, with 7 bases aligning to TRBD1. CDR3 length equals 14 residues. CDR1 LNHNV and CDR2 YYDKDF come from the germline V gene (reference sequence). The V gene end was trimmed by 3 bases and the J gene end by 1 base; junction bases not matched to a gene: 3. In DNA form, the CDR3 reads TGTGCCACCAGCAGTGACAGGGATTCCTACGAGCAGTACGTC. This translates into CATSSDRDSYEQYV.

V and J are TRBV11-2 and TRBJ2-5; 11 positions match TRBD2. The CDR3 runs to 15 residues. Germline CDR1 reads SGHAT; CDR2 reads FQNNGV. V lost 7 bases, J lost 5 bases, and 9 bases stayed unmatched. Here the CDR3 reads CASTVAGGVWETQYF. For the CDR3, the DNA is TGTGCCAGCACTGTAGCGGGGGGGGTGTGGGAGACCCAGTACTTC. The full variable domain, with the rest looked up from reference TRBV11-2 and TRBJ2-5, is EAGVAQSPRYKIIEKRQSVAFWCNPISGHATLYWYQQILGQGPKLLIQFQNNGVVDDSQLPKDRFSAERLKGVDSTLKIQPAKLEDSAVYLCASTVAGGVWETQYFGPGTRLLVL.

The CDR3 reads CASTPRGVSTDTQYF. The CDR3 DNA sequence: TGCGCCAGCACCCCTCGAGGCGTTAGCACAGATACGCAGTATTTT. The chain links TRBV5-1 to TRBJ2-3, with unresolved D. Trimming removed 6 bases at V and 0 bases at J, with 14 bases between. There are 15 residues in the CDR3. Germline V gene lookup returns CDR1 SGHRS and CDR2 YFSETQ. The full variable domain, its missing parts supplied by reference TRBV5-1 and TRBJ2-3, is KAGVTQTPRYLIKTRGQQVTLSCSPISGHRSVSWYQQTPGQGLQFLFEYFSETQRNKGNFPGRFSGRQFSNSRSEMNVSTLELGDSALYLCASTPRGVSTDTQYFGPGTRLTVL.

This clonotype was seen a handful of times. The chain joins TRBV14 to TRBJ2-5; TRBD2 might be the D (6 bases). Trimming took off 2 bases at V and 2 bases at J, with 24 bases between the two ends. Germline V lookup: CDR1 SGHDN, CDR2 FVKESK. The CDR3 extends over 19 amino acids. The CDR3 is CASSQRFEASALPQETQYF. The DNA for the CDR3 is TGTGCCAGCAGCCAACGCTTTGAGGCTAGCGCGCTGCCTCAAGAGACCCAGTACTTC.

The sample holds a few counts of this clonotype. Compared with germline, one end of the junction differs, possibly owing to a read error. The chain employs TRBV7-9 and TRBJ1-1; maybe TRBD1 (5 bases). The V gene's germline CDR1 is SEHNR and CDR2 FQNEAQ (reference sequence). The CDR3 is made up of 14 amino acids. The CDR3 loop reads CASGFAGLNTEAFF. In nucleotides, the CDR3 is TGTGCCAGCGGCTTCGCAGGGCTGAACACTGAAGCTTTCTTT.

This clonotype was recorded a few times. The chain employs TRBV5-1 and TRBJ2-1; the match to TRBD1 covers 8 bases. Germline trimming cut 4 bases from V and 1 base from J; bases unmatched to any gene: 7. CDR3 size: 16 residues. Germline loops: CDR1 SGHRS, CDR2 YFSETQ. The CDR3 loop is CASSARDRKSYNEQFF. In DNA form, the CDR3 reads TGCGCCAGCAGCGCCCGGGACAGGAAGTCCTACAATGAGCAGTTCTTC.

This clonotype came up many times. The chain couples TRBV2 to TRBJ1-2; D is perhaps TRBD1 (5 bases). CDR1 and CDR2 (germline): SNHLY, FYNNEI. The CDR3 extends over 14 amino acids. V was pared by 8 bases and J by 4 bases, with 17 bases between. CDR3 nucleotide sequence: TGTGCCAGCGGGGGGGTTAAAGGTGGCTATGGCTACACCTTC. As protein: CASGGVKGGYGYTF.